This TCR beta chain was recovered during a study of technical replicates of blood from a handful of donors. Data came from immunoSEQ multiplex PCR; TCRdb stores just in-frame clones and leaves some out. The sample lists over 80,000 clones; around 96% were seen once. Germline CDR1 reads MNHEY; CDR2 reads SMNVEV (reference sequence). Unmatched junction bases numbered 0, after V lost 4 bases and J lost 3 bases. The CDR3 runs 14 residues. The sequence came from a human donor in good health. Sample: T cells isolated from PBMCs. The V gene is TRBV27, the J gene TRBJ2-3, with 11 bases aligning to TRBD2. In DNA, the CDR3 is TGTGCCAGCAGTTCTAGCGGGAGGACAGATACGCAGTATTTT. Translated, it gives CASSSSGRTDTQYF.